The 8 T cell receptor beta chains below all came from one sample that was sequenced in a study of cytomegalovirus exposure and HLA in healthy donors. Primers included in the PCR were 60 Vbeta and 13 Jbeta primers. TCRdb keeps only in-frame clones here, not all; method: immunoSEQ multiplex PCR. In the table there are 150,000 to 200,000 clones, less than 80% of which are singletons. The sample taken for sequencing was PBMCs. The receptors derive from a woman in her forties in good health and CMV-seronegative.

The gene calls are TRBV28 and TRBJ2-3; D gene uncertain. Trimming took off 5 bases at V and 3 bases at J, with 3 bases between the two ends. Germline V gene sequence: CDR1 MDHEN, CDR2 SYDVKM. This CDR3 is built from 11 residues. In nucleotides, the CDR3 is TGTGCCAGCAGTACAACAGATACGCAGTATTTT. This translates into CASSTTDTQYF. Drawing the rest from reference TRBV28 and TRBJ2-3, the complete variable domain is DVKVTQSSRYLVKRTGEKVFLECVQDMDHENMFWYRQDPGLGLRLIYFSYDVKMKEKGDIPEGYSVSREKKERFSLILESASTNQTSMYLCASSTTDTQYFGPGTRLTVL.

The chain joins TRBV18 to TRBJ2-1; 11 bases agree with TRBD2. The CDR3 length is 18 residues. V trimming: 5 bases; J trimming: 0 bases; junction bases outside the gene matches: 9. From germline, CDR1 is KGHSH and CDR2 LQKENI. CDR3 amino acids: CASSTGLAVLSSYNEQFF. The CDR3 DNA follows: TGTGCCAGCTCAACGGGACTAGCGGTTCTGAGCTCCTACAATGAGCAGTTCTTC.

The J gene is TRBJ2-5, the V gene TRBV29-1; 9 bases align to TRBD2. The DNA end lines up better with TRBJ2-7; the J call may be wrong. This CDR3 comprises 14 residues. Germline values: CDR1 SQVTM, CDR2 ANQGSEA. The CDR3 nucleotides are TGCAGCGTTGGATTTAGCGGGAGCCGCTACGAGCAGTACTTC. It specifies CSVGFSGSRYEQYF.

The CDR3: CASRLGTTKEPQHF. As DNA, the CDR3 is TGTGCCAGCCGCCTCGGGACAACTAAAGAGCCCCAGCATTTT. This chain links TRBV2 with TRBJ1-5; weak D call: TRBD1 (6 bases). CDR1 is SNHLY and CDR2 is FYNNEI in the germline V gene. V lost 8 bases and J lost 8, with 19 bases in between. This CDR3 has 14 residues.

The rearrangement joins TRBV6-5 to TRBJ2-1; unclear D gene. V lost 6 bases and J lost 0, with 12 bases in between. CDR3 length: 15 amino acids. Germline V gene sequence: CDR1 MNHEY, CDR2 SVGAGI. The CDR3 loop is CASSPWPTSYNEQFF. Written as DNA, the CDR3 is TGTGCCAGCAGCCCATGGCCCACCTCCTACAATGAGCAGTTCTTC.

This clone was seen only a few times. V and J are TRBV28 and TRBJ1-2, with D maybe TRBD1 (5 bases). The germline V gene encodes CDR1 MDHEN and CDR2 SYDVKM. The CDR3 is 14 amino acids. Trimming left V 3 bases short and J 4 bases short, with 12 bases between. Here the CDR3 DNA reads TGTGCCAGCAGTTTCATGGGGGGTCGCTATGGCTACACCTTC. Translating gives CASSFMGGRYGYTF.

V usage is TRBV18 and J usage is TRBJ1-2, with TRBD1 matching 8 bases. The CDR3 has 16 amino acids. Germline values: CDR1 KGHSH, CDR2 LQKENI. Trimming removed 0 bases from V and 8 bases from J; junction bases left unmatched: 11. Written as DNA, the CDR3 is TGTGCCAGCTCACCACCTTTCCAGGGGGCACCAAAAGGCTACACCTTC. This translates into CASSPPFQGAPKGYTF. Variable domain in full (rest from reference TRBV18 and TRBJ1-2): NAGVMQNPRHLVRRRGQEARLRCSPMKGHSHVYWYRQLPEEGLKFMVYLQKENIIDESGMPKERFSAEFPKEGPSILRIQQVVRGDSAAYFCASSPPFQGAPKGYTFGSGTRLTVV.

The V call is TRBV28, the J call TRBJ1-5; D gene ambiguous. V lost 5 bases, J lost 5 bases, and 4 bases lay in between. The CDR3 is 11 amino acids. The germline CDR1 and CDR2 sequences are MDHEN and SYDVKM. The CDR3 DNA follows: TGTGCCAGCAGTACGGATCAGCCCCAGCATTTT. Its protein product is CASSTDQPQHF.